The TCR beta chain described here comes from a study of Ad26.COV2.S vaccination and SARS-CoV-2 variants. The CDR3 extends over 13 amino acids. Trimming took 1 base from V and 11 from J, leaving 14 bases between them. The repertoire was sequenced with immunoSEQ multiplex PCR; TCRdb's copy has only in-frame clones and lacks some. The sample yields around 350,000 clones, roughly 94% seen once. This sample comprised peripheral blood, obtained after recovery from COVID-19. This rearrangement joins TRBV12-3 or TRBV12-4 to TRBJ1-1; D gene ambiguous. The clonotype comes from a human donor who had recovered from COVID-19. The CDR3 nucleotides are TGTGCCAGCAGTTTAGGTGGGTTGGCAGTTGCTTTCTTT. It codes for CASSLGGLAVAFF.